This T cell receptor (beta chain) was sequenced for a study of T-cell reconstitution after alpha-beta-depleted transplantation in children. Unique molecular identifiers featured in how the TCRbeta library was prepared. TCRdb ran MiXCR on the PCR reads and lists one entry per CDR3 protein. The sample lists 450,000 to 600,000 distinct CDR3 sequences; 18% were seen once. The CDR3 is 17 amino acids. Trimming removed 3 bases at V and 5 bases at J, with 22 bases between. The germline V gene encodes CDR1 SEHNR and CDR2 FQNEAQ (reference sequence). The origin of this receptor is a human donor who donated a stem cell graft to a child with acute lymphoblastic leukemia. The starting material was PBMCs from the stem cell graft donor, obtained from the stem cell graft. V usage is TRBV7-9 and J usage is TRBJ1-1; perhaps TRBD1 as D (5 bases). The CDR3, as DNA: TGTGCCAGCAGCTTCATCGGGGGAGGTCGGAGAAATACTGAAGCTTTCTTT. Translated: CASSFIGGGRRNTEAFF.